This paragraph covers one T cell receptor (beta chain) sequence. Per the authors' pipeline: By means of reference gene primer amplification, nucleated cell counts were estimated. Using immunoSEQ multiplex PCR, the repertoire was profiled, and TCRdb retains in-frame clones only, with some absent. The D gene and trimming were derived from the DNA, and the V and J assignments and clone size from that table. The table includes under 300,000 clones, roughly 84% detected once. The data originate from a study of blood T cell repertoires in COVID-19. At the level of the study: T cells, B-cell-depleted T cells, or PBMCs supplied cDNA or gDNA.

V lost 1 base, J lost 0 bases, and 10 bases lay in between. The length of the CDR3 is 15 residues. Germline CDR1 is GTSNPN and CDR2 is SVGIG (reference sequence). V and J are TRBV30 and TRBJ1-5; D perhaps matches TRBD1 (6 bases). This TCR was sampled from a woman in her thirties or forties who had recovered from COVID-19. The sample comprised peripheral blood. The CDR3 region has the DNA TGTGCCTGGAGTGAAGGACAGTATAGCAATCAGCCCCAGCATTTT. The encoded protein is CAWSEGQYSNQPQHF.